The next 8 T cell receptor beta chains were all read from a single sample in a study of blood T cell repertoires in COVID-19. Assay used: immunoSEQ multiplex PCR; TCRdb lists only in-frame clones, some missing. The table has some 350,000 clones, approximately 89% seen once; the top ten hold under 5.5%. Material for sequencing was PBMCs or T cells enriched from blood (not recorded which). The receptor source for this set is a woman aged 25 to 39 who had recovered from COVID-19.

The chain uses TRBV30 and TRBJ1-1; the D is unclear. The germline gives CDR1 GTSNPN, CDR2 SVGIG (reference sequence). The CDR3 sequence is 12 residues long. Trimming cost V 3 bases and J 3 bases, with 8 bases left between them. For the CDR3, the DNA is TGTGCCTGGAGCCAGGTTTACACTGAAGCTTTCTTT. It specifies CAWSQVYTEAFF.

This clone has more than one count but fewer than ten. V usage is TRBV6-4 and J usage is TRBJ2-2; D gene unclear. Germline V gene lookup returns CDR1 MRHNA and CDR2 SNTAGT. The CDR3 is 16 residues long. The V and J ends lost 7 bases and 6 bases respectively, with 21 bases between them. DNA of the CDR3: TGTGCCAGCAACCCGCAGCAGTGCTCGGCGGCCGGGGAGCTGTTTTTT. Its translation is CASNPQQCSAAGELFF.

The rearrangement joins TRBV18 to TRBJ1-2; a weak D match, TRBD1 (5 bases). Trimming pared 6 bases from V and 0 bases from J, leaving 14 bases between. Germline CDR1 reads KGHSH; CDR2 reads LQKENI. The CDR3 totals 15 residues. The CDR3 nucleotides read TGTGCCAGCTCCCTGGGGCGGGGAGCTAACTATGGCTACACCTTC. It yields the protein CASSLGRGANYGYTF.

The chain recombines TRBV18 with TRBJ2-3; TRBD1 matches at 7 bases. Germline trimming cut 4 bases from V and 2 bases from J; bases unmatched to any gene: 9. The CDR3 runs to 16 residues. Germline CDR1 is KGHSH and CDR2 is LQKENI. As DNA, the CDR3 is TGTGCCAGCTCACGATCGGGACAGATAAACACAGATACGCAGTATTTT. Protein: CASSRSGQINTDTQYF.

J is TRBJ1-3 and V is TRBV2; 10 bases align to TRBD1. CDR1 and CDR2 from the germline V gene are SNHLY and FYNNEI. CDR3 size: 14 residues. V lost 4 bases, J lost 8 bases, and 5 bases stayed unmatched. The CDR3 reads CASSVGQGGDTIYF. As DNA, the CDR3 is TGTGCCAGCAGTGTTGGACAGGGGGGAGACACCATATATTTT.

The V and J genes are TRBV7-9 and TRBJ2-5, with D hard to call. Germline-derived CDR1 and CDR2 are SEHNR and FQNEAQ (reference sequence). V lost 1 base and J lost 5, with 5 bases in between. The CDR3 totals 12 residues. For the CDR3, the DNA is TGTGCCAGCAGCTTAGTTGAGGAGACCCAGTACTTC. Its protein is CASSLVEETQYF.

The chain joins TRBV10-3 to TRBJ2-2; TRBD1 matches at 11 bases. CDR1 is ENHRY, CDR2 SYGVKD, per germline. J was trimmed by 2 bases and V by 6 bases; bases with no gene match: 5. The CDR3 consists of 16 residues. In nucleotides, the CDR3 is TGTGCCATCAGCTCCGGGACAGGGGGAAACACCGGGGAGCTGTTTTTT. It encodes CAISSGTGGNTGELFF.

This clone was counted between two and nine times. The rearrangement uses TRBV7-9 and TRBJ2-2; 8 bases are shared with TRBD2. The CDR3 extends over 13 amino acids. Germline trimming cut 10 bases from V and 5 bases from J; bases unmatched to any gene: 6. Germline values: CDR1 SEHNR, CDR2 FQNEAQ (reference sequence). CDR3 residues: CAITREGTGELFF. The CDR3 DNA reads as TGTGCCATCACACGGGAGGGAACCGGGGAGCTGTTTTTT.